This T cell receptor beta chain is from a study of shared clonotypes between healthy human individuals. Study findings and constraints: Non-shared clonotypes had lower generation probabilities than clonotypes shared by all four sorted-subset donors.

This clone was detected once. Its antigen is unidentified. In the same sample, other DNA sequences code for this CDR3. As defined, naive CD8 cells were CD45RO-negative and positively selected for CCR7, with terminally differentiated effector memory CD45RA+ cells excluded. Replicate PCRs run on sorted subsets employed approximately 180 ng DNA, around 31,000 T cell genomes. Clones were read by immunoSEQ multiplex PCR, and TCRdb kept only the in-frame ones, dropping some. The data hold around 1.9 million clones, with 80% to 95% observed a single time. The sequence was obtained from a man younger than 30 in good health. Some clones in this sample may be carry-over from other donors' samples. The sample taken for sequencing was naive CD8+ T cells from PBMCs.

The CDR3 region has the DNA TGTGCCAGCAGTTTACTTGGGAACGAGCAGTACTTC. Its protein product is CASSLLGNEQYF. The genes are TRBV27 and TRBJ2-7; D gene unclear. The CDR3 covers 12 residues. Trimming stripped 2 bases from V and 5 bases from J, with 7 bases between. Germline CDR1 and CDR2: MNHEY and SMNVEV (reference sequence).